These T cell receptor beta chains were read from a single sample in a study of cytomegalovirus exposure and HLA in healthy donors. Some clones are missing from TCRdb's copy, which holds only in-frame ones; the method was immunoSEQ multiplex PCR. The table shows tens of thousands of clones, with around 80% occurring only once. Material: PBMCs. Every receptor here comes from a man in his forties or fifties in good health and CMV-seropositive. Both conserved end residues are part of each CDR3. Each record gives: clone size, D gene, V gene, J gene, CDR3 protein, CDR3 DNA. D genes are given only for firm matches. Size is stated for part of the rows, as once, few or many counts, or as a class when the clone is expanded.

>.|TRBD1|TRBV28|TRBJ2-7
CASRGQGSDEQYF
TGTGCCAGCAGGGGACAGGGTTCTGACGAGCAGTACTTC
>.|TRBD1|TRBV7-6|TRBJ2-5
CASSPNRDREGETQYF
TGTGCCAGCAGCCCGAACCGGGACAGGGAAGGGGAGACCCAGTACTTC
>.|.|TRBV19|TRBJ1-4
CASSIPRDSTGEKLFF
TGTGCCAGTAGTATCCCCCGGGACTCCACAGGTGAAAAACTGTTTTTT
>.|TRBD1|TRBV29-1|TRBJ2-7
CSVAPDSGGTYEQYF
TGCAGCGTTGCCCCTGACTCAGGGGGCACCTACGAGCAGTACTTC
>.|.|TRBV4-3|TRBJ2-1
CASSQAMIALIYNEQFF
TGCGCCAGCAGCCAAGCTATGATCGCCCTCATCTACAATGAGCAGTTCTTC
>few|.|TRBV7-9|TRBJ2-1
CASTRNRDEQFF
TGTGCCAGCACCCGAAACCGGGATGAGCAGTTCTTC
>.|TRBD1|TRBV6-5|TRBJ2-5
CASSYRDRGRVGQYF
TGTGCCAGCAGCTATCGGGACAGGGGTCGGGTGGGGCAGTACTTC
>few|TRBD1|TRBV7-9|TRBJ2-7
CSSSSPLDRGGRSYEQYF
TGTTCCAGCAGCTCACCCCTTGACAGGGGAGGACGCTCCTACGAGCAGTACTTC
>.|.|TRBV19|TRBJ2-7
CASSIELSLRFYEQYF
TGTGCCAGTAGTATAGAACTGTCACTTCGCTTTTACGAGCAGTACTTC
>.|TRBD1|TRBV9|TRBJ1-1
CASSAQGVVTEAFF
TGTGCCAGCAGCGCACAGGGGGTTGTCACTGAAGCTTTCTTT
>.|.|TRBV27|TRBJ2-5
CASSLGSSNQETQYF
TGTGCCAGCAGTTTAGGGTCTAGCAACCAAGAGACCCAGTACTTC
>.|TRBD1|TRBV7-3|TRBJ2-2
CASSYGQGTGELFF
TGTGCCAGCAGCTACGGACAGGGAACCGGGGAGCTGTTTTTT
>.|TRBD2|TRBV5-1|TRBJ2-5
CASSLRVAGGVETQYF
TGCGCCAGCAGCTTGAGGGTAGCGGGAGGTGTGGAGACCCAGTACTTC
>.|.|TRBV25-1|TRBJ2-7
CASSDRGYEQYF
TGTGCCAGCAGTGACAGGGGCTACGAGCAGTACTTC
>.|.|TRBV11-2|TRBJ2-2
CASSLVVTGLTGELFF
TGTGCCAGCAGCTTAGTGGTGACAGGCCTCACCGGGGAGCTGTTTTTT
>few|TRBD1|TRBV6-6|TRBJ2-7
CASSNPGQGYEQYF
TGTGCCAGCAGTAACCCGGGACAGGGCTACGAGCAGTACTTC
>few|.|TRBV14|TRBJ1-3
CASSRLGDSGNTIYF
TGTGCCAGCAGCCGATTGGGTGACAGCGGAAACACCATATATTTT
>.|.|TRBV19|TRBJ2-4
CASSPLLAKNIQYF
TGTGCCAGTAGTCCCTTGTTAGCCAAAAACATTCAGTACTTC
>.|.|TRBV14|TRBJ1-1
CASSGTPEKAFF
TGTGCCAGCAGCGGGACTCCCGAGAAAGCTTTCTTT
>.|.|TRBV28|TRBJ1-3
CASIGPGSGNTIYF
TGTGCCAGCATCGGGCCAGGGTCTGGAAACACCATATATTTT
>.|.|TRBV4-2|TRBJ2-1
CASSSPGRDRHYNEQFF
TGTGCCAGCAGCTCACCCGGGCGGGACAGACACTACAATGAGCAGTTCTTC
>.|TRBD2|TRBV5-1|TRBJ2-7
CASSRRGTSGISYEQYF
TGCGCCAGCAGCCGGCGAGGGACTAGCGGAATCTCCTACGAGCAGTACTTC
>.|TRBD2|TRBV5-6|TRBJ2-1
CASSLVAGGPYNEQFF
TGTGCCAGCAGCTTGGTTGCGGGGGGACCCTACAATGAGCAGTTCTTC
>.|.|TRBV30|TRBJ1-2
CACAPPTYGYTF
TGTGCCTGCGCCCCCCCAACTTATGGCTACACCTTC
>.|.|TRBV21-1|TRBJ1-3
CATSKFARGAISGNTIYF
.
>.|.|TRBV6-1|TRBJ1-1
CASSGARDKNTEAFF
TGTGCCAGCAGTGGGGCCCGAGACAAGAACACTGAAGCTTTCTTT
>.|TRBD2|TRBV5-4|TRBJ2-1
CASSLGGSSYNEQFF
TGTGCCAGCAGCTTGGGCGGGAGCTCCTACAATGAGCAGTTCTTC
>.|TRBD1|TRBV19|TRBJ1-6
CASSPGGKNSPLHF
TGTGCCAGTAGTCCAGGGGGGAAAAATTCACCCCTCCACTTT
>.|.|TRBV15|TRBJ1-2
CATSRDTGGFNYGYTF
TGTGCCACCAGCAGAGATACGGGGGGGTTTAACTATGGCTACACCTTC
>.|TRBD1|TRBV19|TRBJ2-7
CASSVTGGAYEQYF
TGTGCCAGTAGTGTGACAGGGGGAGCCTACGAGCAGTACTTC
>few|.|TRBV7-3|TRBJ1-1
CASSRSGTTNTEAFF
TGTGCCAGCAGCCGTTCCGGGACAACGAACACTGAAGCTTTCTTT
>.|TRBD1|TRBV6-1|TRBJ2-7
CASRNAGQGTYEQYF
TGTGCCAGCAGGAACGCGGGACAGGGGACCTACGAGCAGTACTTC
>few|TRBD2|TRBV30|TRBJ2-3
CAWSGGAGGNTQYF
TGTGCCTGGAGCGGAGGGGCCGGGGGGAATACGCAGTATTTT
>once|.|TRBV4-3|TRBJ2-6
CASSQDSHSGANVLTF
TGCGCCAGCAGCCAGGACAGCCACTCTGGGGCCAACGTCCTGACTTTC
>once|.|TRBV6-4|TRBJ2-3
CASSLESSTDTQYF
TGTGCCAGCAGTTTGGAGTCTAGCACAGATACGCAGTATTTT
>.|.|TRBV7-3|TRBJ1-2
CASSTPGSTYGYTF
TGTGCCAGCAGCACTCCGGGGAGCACCTATGGCTACACCTTC
>.|.|TRBV7-2|TRBJ1-2
CASSSLGGDYGYTF
TGTGCCAGCAGCTCCTTGGGGGGTGACTATGGCTACACCTTC
>.|TRBD2|TRBV11-2|TRBJ2-5
CASSRTSGDWETQYF
TGTGCCAGCAGCCGGACTAGCGGGGATTGGGAGACCCAGTACTTC
>.|TRBD1|TRBV6-5|TRBJ1-2
CASYRGEGYGYTF
TGTGCCAGCTACAGGGGGGAGGGTTATGGCTACACCTTC
>.|.|TRBV28|TRBJ1-5
CASSAVGDHNQPQHF
TGTGCCAGCAGTGCGGTAGGGGATCACAATCAGCCCCAGCATTTT
>.|.|TRBV4-1|TRBJ2-7
CASRQVLQPLLRYEQYF
TGCGCCAGCAGACAAGTTTTACAGCCCCTTCTGCGCTACGAGCAGTACTTC
>.|TRBD1|TRBV5-1|TRBJ1-2
CASRYSTGTDGYTF
TGCGCCAGCAGATACTCGACAGGGACCGATGGCTACACCTTC
>.|.|TRBV7-2|TRBJ1-6
CASSFHLQGIPSPLHF
TGTGCCAGCAGCTTTCACCTTCAGGGGATCCCTTCACCCCTCCACTTT
>.|TRBD2|TRBV14|TRBJ2-5
CPGGAQGTQYF
TGTCCGGGGGGGGCCCAAGGGACCCAGTACTTC
>few|.|TRBV29-1|TRBJ1-1
CSVEGASTEAFF
TGCAGCGTCGAAGGGGCCAGCACTGAAGCTTTCTTT
>.|.|TRBV2|TRBJ2-2
CASSVLNTFDRYLNTGELFF
TGTGCCAGCAGTGTCCTAAATACTTTCGACAGGTACCTTAACACCGGGGAGCTGTTTTTT
>.|.|TRBV29-1|TRBJ2-3
CSVDTGTDTQYF
TGCAGCGTTGATACAGGCACAGATACGCAGTATTTT
>few|.|TRBV6-5|TRBJ2-7
CASRSRGGYEQYF
TGTGCCAGCAGGTCCAGGGGTGGCTACGAGCAGTACTTC
>.|TRBD2|TRBV7-2|TRBJ2-5
CASSLGPAGWETQYF
TGTGCCAGCAGCTTAGGGCCAGCGGGGTGGGAGACCCAGTACTTC